Reported below is one T cell receptor (beta chain). The sample belongs to a study of blood T cell repertoires in COVID-19. At the level of the study: Specimens from acute and convalescent COVID-19 originated in the United States, Italy and Spain.

Authors' methods: Amplifying reference gene primers gave estimates of nucleated cell counts. TCRdb keeps only in-frame clones here, not all; method: immunoSEQ multiplex PCR. The DNA was the basis for D and trimming; V, J and clone size are from that table. The sample has 45,000 to 70,000 clones; 75% to 90% are singletons. Per the germline V gene, CDR1 is SNHLY and CDR2 is FYNNEI. This CDR3 is built from 14 residues. V lost 4 bases and J lost 7; bases outside the gene matches: 8. The chain couples TRBV2 to TRBJ1-2; 8 bases align to TRBD1. Source material: peripheral blood. The receptor was derived from a woman aged 60-75 years with active COVID-19. The CDR3 region is CASSGTGGMIGYTF. The CDR3 DNA follows: TGTGCCAGCAGTGGAACAGGGGGAATGATTGGCTACACCTTC.